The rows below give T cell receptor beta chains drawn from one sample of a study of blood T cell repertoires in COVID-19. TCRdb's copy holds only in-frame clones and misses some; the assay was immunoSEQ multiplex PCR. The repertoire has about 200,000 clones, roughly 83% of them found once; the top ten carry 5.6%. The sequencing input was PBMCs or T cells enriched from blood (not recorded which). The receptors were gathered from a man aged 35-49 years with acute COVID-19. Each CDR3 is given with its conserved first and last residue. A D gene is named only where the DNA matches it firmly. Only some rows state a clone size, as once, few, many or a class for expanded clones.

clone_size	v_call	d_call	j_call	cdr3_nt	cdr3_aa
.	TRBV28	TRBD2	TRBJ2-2	TGTGCCAGCAGTTCCCCGGGACTAGCGGGCGAAGAAGGGGAGCTGTTTTTT	CASSSPGLAGEEGELFF
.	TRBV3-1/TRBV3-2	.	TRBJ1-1	TGTGCCAGCAGCTGGAGGAGTGCTGAAGCTTTCTTT	CASSWRSAEAFF
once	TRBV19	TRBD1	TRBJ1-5	TGTGCCAGTAGTATTGGGACAGGGTCTCGCAATCAGCCCCAGCATTTT	CASSIGTGSRNQPQHF
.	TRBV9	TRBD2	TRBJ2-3	TGTGCCAGCAGCGTAGTTCCTAGCGGGGCCACAGATACGCAGTATTTT	CASSVVPSGATDTQYF
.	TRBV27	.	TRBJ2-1	TGTGCTACAGCATGGCTCAATGAGCAGTTCTTC	CATAWLNEQFF
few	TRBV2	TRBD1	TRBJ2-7	TGTGCCAGCAGTGTACTCCGGGACAGGGTGGACTCCTACGAGCAGTACTTC	CASSVLRDRVDSYEQYF
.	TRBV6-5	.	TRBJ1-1	TGTGCCAGCAAGAAGGGGATTGAAGCTTTCTTT	CASKKGIEAFF
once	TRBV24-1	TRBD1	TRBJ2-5	TGTGCCACCAGCCGGACAGGCGTGAGGACCCAGTACTTC	CATSRTGVRTQYF
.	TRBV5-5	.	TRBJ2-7	TGTGCCAGCAGCTTTAGCTCCTACGAGCAGTACTTC	CASSFSSYEQYF
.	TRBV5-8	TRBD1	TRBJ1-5	TGTGCCAGCAGCCGCCTAGACAGGGCGCAGCCCCAGCATTTT	CASSRLDRAQPQHF
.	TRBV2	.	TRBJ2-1	TGTGCCGGAGGGGGCTTCTCGTACAATGAGCAGTTCTTC	CAGGGFSYNEQFF
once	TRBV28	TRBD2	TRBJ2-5	TGTGCCAGCAGCTCGGTGGGGGGACTAGCGGGAGTCGAGACCCAGTACTTC	CASSSVGGLAGVETQYF
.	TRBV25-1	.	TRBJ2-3	TGTGCCAGCAGTGAATATATCGGGAGCACAGATACGCAGTATTTT	CASSEYIGSTDTQYF
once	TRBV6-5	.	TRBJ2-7	TGTGCCAGCAGTTACTCGGGGAGGAACGAGCAGTACTTC	CASSYSGRNEQYF
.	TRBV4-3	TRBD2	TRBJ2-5	TGCGCCAGCAGCCAATCATGGGGGGGCGGGAGGACAGAGACCCAGTACTTC	CASSQSWGGGRTETQYF
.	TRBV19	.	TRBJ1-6	TGTGCCAGTAGTATTGGCGGTTCACCCCTCCACTTT	CASSIGGSPLHF
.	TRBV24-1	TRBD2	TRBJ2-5	TGTGCCACCGCAGCGGGGGAGACCCAGTACTTC	CATAAGETQYF
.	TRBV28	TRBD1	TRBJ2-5	TGTGCCAGCGATGGCGGACAGGGGCAAGAGACCCAGTACTTC	CASDGGQGQETQYF
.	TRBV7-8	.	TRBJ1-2	TGTGCCAGCAGCTTAGAACCGGGGTATGGCTACACCTTC	CASSLEPGYGYTF
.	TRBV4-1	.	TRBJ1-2	TGCGCCAGCAGCCAAGATCTAATTCCGGGCTATGGCTACACCTTC	CASSQDLIPGYGYTF
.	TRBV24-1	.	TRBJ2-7	TGTGCCACCAGTGCCCAGGACCTGACAGGCGAGCAGTACTTC	CATSAQDLTGEQYF
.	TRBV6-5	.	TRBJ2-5	TGTGCCAGCAGTTACTCGAGAGGGAGTGAAGAGACCCAGTACTTC	CASSYSRGSEETQYF
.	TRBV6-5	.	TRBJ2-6	TGTGCCAGCAGTTACCCAGGAACAACAGGGGCCAACGTCCTGACTTTC	CASSYPGTTGANVLTF
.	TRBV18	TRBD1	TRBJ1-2	TGTGCCAGCTCACCAATTGGACAGGCCTATGGCTACACCTTC	CASSPIGQAYGYTF
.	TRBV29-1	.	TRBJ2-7	TGCAGCGCCGGCGGTAGCGCCTACGAGCAGTACTTC	CSAGGSAYEQYF
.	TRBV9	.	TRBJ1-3	TGTGCCAGCAGCGTAGAGGGACACGTCTCTGGAAACACCATATATTTT	CASSVEGHVSGNTIYF
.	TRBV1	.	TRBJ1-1	TGCACCAGCAGCCGGGTTGTGACAGAGTGGGGTGAAGCTTTCTTT	CTSSRVVTEWGEAFF
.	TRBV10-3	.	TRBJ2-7	TGTGCCATCAGTGAGTCCGCAAGGGGTGCCGCCTACGAGCAGTACTTC	CAISESARGAAYEQYF
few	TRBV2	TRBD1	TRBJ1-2	TGTGCCAGCACCCTACCGGGACAGGGTAAGGGTGGCTACACCTTC	CASTLPGQGKGGYTF
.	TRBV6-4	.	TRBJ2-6	TGTGCCAGCAGGCGATCCCACTCTGGGGCCAACGTCCTGACTTTC	CASRRSHSGANVLTF
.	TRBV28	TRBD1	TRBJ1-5	TGTGCCAGCGGGACAGGGAGTAGCAATCAGCCCCAGCATTTT	CASGTGSSNQPQHF
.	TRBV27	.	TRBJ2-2	TGTGCCAGCATGGGAGTCGCAGGGGTGTGGACCGGGGAGCTGTTTTTT	CASMGVAGVWTGELFF
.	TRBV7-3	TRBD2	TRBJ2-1	TGTGCCAGCAGCTTAGATCTAGCGGGAGTAGTAGATGAGCAGTTCTTC	CASSLDLAGVVDEQFF
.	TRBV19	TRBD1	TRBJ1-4	TGTGCCAGTAGCTGGGGACAGATATTTGCAACTAATGAAAAACTGTTTTTT	CASSWGQIFATNEKLFF
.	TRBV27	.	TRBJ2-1	TGTGCCAGCAGTTTCTTAGCGGACTACAATGAGCAGTTCTTC	CASSFLADYNEQFF
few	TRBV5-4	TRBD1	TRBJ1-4	TGTGCCAGCAGTCCCGGGACAGGGGGAGAAAAACTGTTTTTT	CASSPGTGGEKLFF
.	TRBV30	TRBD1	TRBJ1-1	TGTGCCTTACGACAGGGGAACACTGAAGCTTTCTTT	CALRQGNTEAFF
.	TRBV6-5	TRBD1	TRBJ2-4	TGTGCCAGCAGTCGAAGACAGGGGGCAAACATTCAGTACTTC	CASSRRQGANIQYF
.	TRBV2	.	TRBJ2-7	TGTGCCAGCAGTGAAGGACACAAAGTCTCCTACGAGCAGTACTTC	CASSEGHKVSYEQYF
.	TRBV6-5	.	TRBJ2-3	TGTGCCAGCGGGGTGGCCGGCCGAGGGGATACGCAGTATTTT	CASGVAGRGDTQYF
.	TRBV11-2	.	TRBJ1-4	TGTGCCAGCAGCCCCTTTGGGGGGGGAGATGAAAAACTGTTTTTT	CASSPFGGGDEKLFF